The 8 T cell receptor beta chains below come from one sample, sequenced in a study of blood T cell repertoires in COVID-19. Method: immunoSEQ multiplex PCR; TCRdb's copy keeps in-frame clones and lacks some. Among around 130,000 clones, roughly 80% were seen once, and the ten largest hold 2% to 3%. Material for sequencing was PBMCs or T cells enriched from blood (not recorded which). The source of these receptors is a man aged 40-55 years with acute COVID-19.

The chain employs TRBV19 and TRBJ2-2, with a possible D match to TRBD2 (6 bases). Between the trimmed V and J ends, which lost 5 bases and 6 bases, there was a span of 10 bases. Germline-derived CDR1 and CDR2 are LNHDA and SQIVND (reference sequence). The CDR3 runs to 13 residues. The DNA of the CDR3 is TGTGCCAGTAGTCCCAGGGAGGCCGGGGAGCTGTTTTTT. This encodes CASSPREAGELFF.

V and J are TRBV14 and TRBJ2-1; 10 bases align to TRBD2. Germline V lookup: CDR1 SGHDN, CDR2 FVKESK. This CDR3 spans 16 amino acids. The V segment lost 6 bases and the J segment 10 bases; nucleotides outside the gene matches: 15. The CDR3 DNA is TGTGCCAGCAGACCTAGCGGGAGTTCTTCCAGGGGGGAGCAGTTCTTC. Protein sequence: CASRPSGSSSRGEQFF.

The chain combines TRBV11-3 with TRBJ2-3; D call uncertain. Trimming took off 4 bases at V and 5 bases at J, with 13 bases between the two ends. This CDR3 comprises 14 residues. CDR1 SGHNT and CDR2 YENEEA come from the germline V gene. For the CDR3, the DNA is TGTGCCAGCAGCTCCGGTGCCGCAAAAGATACGCAGTATTTT. This sequence encodes CASSSGAAKDTQYF.

This clone was seen only a few times. The chain uses TRBV11-2 and TRBJ2-7; 7 bases fit TRBD2. The CDR3 is 14 amino acids. J was trimmed by 2 bases and V by 3 bases; bases with no gene match: 4. Germline V gene data show CDR1 as SGHAT and CDR2 as FQNNGV. CDR3 in amino acids: CASSLSSGAYEQYF. DNA of the CDR3: TGTGCCAGCAGCTTGTCTAGCGGAGCCTACGAGCAGTACTTC. The full variable domain, rest sourced from reference TRBV11-2 and TRBJ2-7, is EAGVAQSPRYKIIEKRQSVAFWCNPISGHATLYWYQQILGQGPKLLIQFQNNGVVDDSQLPKDRFSAERLKGVDSTLKIQPAKLEDSAVYLCASSLSSGAYEQYFGPGTRLTVT.

CDR3 sequence (DNA): TGTGCCAGCAGCTTCTCGGCGGCAGAGACCCAGTACTTC. The encoded protein is CASSFSAAETQYF. The chain couples TRBV7-3 to TRBJ2-5; D is ambiguous. Trimming stripped 3 bases from V and 4 bases from J, with 9 bases between. The germline V gene has CDR1 SGHTA and CDR2 FQGTGA. This CDR3 spans 13 amino acids. The full variable domain, in which reference TRBV7-3 and TRBJ2-5 provide the parts outside the CDR3, is GAGVSQTPSNKVTEKGKYVELRCDPISGHTALYWYRQSLGQGPEFLIYFQGTGAADDSGLPNDRFFAVRPEGSVSTLKIQRTERGDSAVYLCASSFSAAETQYFGPGTRLLVL.

The chain recombines TRBV29-1 with TRBJ1-1, with D unresolved. The germline CDR1 and CDR2 sequences are SQVTM and ANQGSEA. The CDR3 is 13 residues long. The ends were cut back, 8 bases at V and 2 bases at J, with 15 bases in the middle. This chain's CDR3 is CSSSSAPNTEAFF. The CDR3 DNA reads TGCAGCTCAAGCAGCGCGCCCAACACTGAAGCTTTCTTT.

The chain couples TRBV2 to TRBJ2-3; 9 positions agree with TRBD1. The CDR3 has 13 residues. The germline gives CDR1 SNHLY, CDR2 FYNNEI. V gave up 5 bases and J gave up 10 bases; unmatched junction bases: 7. For the CDR3, the DNA is TGTGCCAGCAGTACGGGACAGGGTTCGGCGCAGTATTTT. As protein: CASSTGQGSAQYF.

The chain employs TRBV3-1 (or the pseudogene TRBV3-2) and TRBJ1-5; D uncertain. Germline CDR1 LGHDT, CDR2 YNNKEL (reference sequence). Trimming shortened V by 0 bases and J by 5 bases, and 5 bases separated the two germline ends. The CDR3 contains 13 residues. DNA of the CDR3: TGTGCCAGCAGCCAAGACAGATATCAGCCCCAGCATTTT. Protein: CASSQDRYQPQHF.